The 2 T cell receptor beta chains listed next were all sequenced from one sample in a study of blood T cell repertoires in COVID-19. TCRdb keeps only in-frame clones here, not all; method: immunoSEQ multiplex PCR. The sample includes 150,000 to 180,000 clones, roughly 88% of them seen just once. Material for sequencing was peripheral blood. All receptors derive from a man aged 55 to 69 with COVID-19, enrolled during active disease.

The CDR3: CASSYGGSQDYEQYF. Written as DNA, the CDR3 is TGTGCCAGCAGTTACGGAGGCAGCCAAGACTACGAGCAGTACTTC. V and J are TRBV6-2 or TRBV6-3 and TRBJ2-7; possible D gene TRBD2, 5 bases. V was pared by 2 bases and J by 3 bases, with 14 bases between. The V gene's germline CDR1 is MNHEY and CDR2 SVGEGT. The CDR3 is 15 amino acids.

The CDR3: CASSLGQVKYGYTF. CDR3 in DNA: TGTGCCAGCAGTTTGGGACAGGTGAAATATGGCTACACCTTC. This chain uses TRBV2 with TRBJ1-2, with TRBD1 matching over 8 bases. The CDR3 contains 14 residues. Germline loops: CDR1 SNHLY, CDR2 FYNNEI. The ends lost 5 bases at V and 5 bases at J; junction bases unmatched: 7.